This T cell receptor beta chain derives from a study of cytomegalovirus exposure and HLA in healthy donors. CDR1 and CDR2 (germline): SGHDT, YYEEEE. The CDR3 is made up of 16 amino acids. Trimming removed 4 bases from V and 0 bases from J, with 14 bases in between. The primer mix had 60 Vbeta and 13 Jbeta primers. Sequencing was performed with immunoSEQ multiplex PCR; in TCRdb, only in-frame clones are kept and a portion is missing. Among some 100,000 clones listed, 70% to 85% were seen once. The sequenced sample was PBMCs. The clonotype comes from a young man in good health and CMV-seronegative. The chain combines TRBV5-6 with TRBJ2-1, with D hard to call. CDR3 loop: CASSPKRRSSYNEQFF. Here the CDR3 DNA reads TGTGCCAGCAGCCCTAAAAGGCGGAGCTCCTACAATGAGCAGTTCTTC.